This paragraph covers one T cell receptor beta chain sequence. Its target antigen remains unknown. Base qualities were left out, and no much larger clone turns up one base away. The CDR3 numbers 12 residues from cysteine through phenylalanine. This entry keeps only the CDR3 DNA: 36 bases, framed from base 1. The junction shows trimming of 4 bases on V and 0 bases on J, plus 7 bases between the germline ends. Taken from the germline V gene (reference sequence), the CDR1 and CDR2 loops are DFQATT and SNEGSKA. Every donor in the study was a healthy Caucasian. Three pairs of female monozygotic twins, all aged about 18 to 29 years, made up the twin cohort. Positive isolation kits from Invitrogen were used to isolate CD4+ and CD8+ T cell populations. The entry originates in a study of identical twins (dated by TCRdb to about 2016). Some background on the complete study: TCR alpha and beta repertoires from monozygotic twins, unrelated adults of various ages and cord blood were deep-sequenced to test whether fetal clonotypes persist. To rule out contamination, replicate twin experiments were performed at different times with different library preparation protocols. Summary of the overall study and its limitations: Because the same donors could not be followed over many years, the conclusions relied on cross-sectional statistical analysis. Out-of-frame TCR alpha sequences shared between twins showed an excess of low generation-probability sequences compared with coincidental sharing between unrelated individuals. Excess twin sharing in beta out-of-frame sequences was weaker because fewer shared sequences lowered the signal-to-noise ratio. Recombination models systematically underestimated out-of-frame TCR alpha sharing in monozygotic twins but agreed with sharing between unrelated individuals. Invariant T cells such as MAIT and iNKT could partly confound zero-insertion analyses, although diverse VJ usage argued against such confounding for most clonotypes. Abundant cord blood beta clonotypes carried fewer insertions; young adult naive repertoires showed a weaker similar trend, while memory repertoires showed none.

The library was obtained by 5' RACE. Instrument on record: Illumina HiSeq 2000. A universal primer binding site was added through template switching, and the final cDNA carried a unique molecular identifier so that TCR cDNA molecules could be counted accurately. First-strand cDNA for TCR alpha and beta chains was synthesized from specific primers in the conserved constant-segment region. To control for contamination, each cDNA library was double barcoded with a SMART-Mk sample barcode plus Illumina barcodes. Two successive PCR steps introduced TruSeq adapter sequences along with Illumina sample barcodes. The Illumina HiSeq platform was used with custom primers to sequence TCR alpha and beta cDNA libraries. The original methods were these. Unique molecular identifiers were extracted from raw reads with MiGEC, and CDR3 positions were determined with MiXCR. Recombination models were inferred per individual with the repgenHMM and IGoR tools using an EM algorithm. Shared clonotype analysis was performed with the tcR package in R, normalizing sharing by the product of cloneset sizes. Out-of-frame nonproductive sequences were analyzed to study raw recombination free of thymic and clonal selection effects. The public sequencing data were trimmed at Q25 with fastp and processed into clonotypes with MiXCR by TCRdb, which kept only in-frame beta chains. Under each unique CDR3 protein, matching rows form one entry showing the most common genes and DNA. The V and J calls follow TCRdb's processing rather than the paper's. The sample profile shows around 500,000 distinct CDR3 sequences; approximately 15% of them were found once. The ten top clones hold about 0.53% of the sample.

These data were also filed under a second study, of yellow fever vaccine responses in identical twins. Taken from the second paper: The T cell response to vaccination in identical twins was reported by the authors to appear partly convergent and partly personalized. In identical twins, the study followed T cell clones that responded to the vaccine with precision.

Sequenced: CD4+ T cells sorted from blood. The clonotype was recovered from a woman aged 18-35 years in good health. The V gene is TRBV20-1 and the J gene is TRBJ2-7; the D gene cannot be named for sure. The base sequence is TGCAGTGCTACCTCTAGCTCCTACGAGCAGTACTTC. It translates to CSATSSSYEQYF.